The 29 T cell receptor beta chains below come from one sample, sequenced in a study of blood T cell repertoires in COVID-19. Measured with immunoSEQ multiplex PCR; TCRdb has only the in-frame clones, and not every one. Found here are approximately 150,000 clones, roughly nine tenths of them singletons; the top ten hold just over 3%. Sequencing was carried out using peripheral blood. These receptors were obtained from a woman aged 55-70 years with active COVID-19.

The rearrangement uses TRBV10-2 and TRBJ2-7, with a weak D call TRBD2 (6 bases). In germline, CDR1 is WSHSY, CDR2 SAAADI. This CDR3 is built from 15 residues. V lost 0 bases and J lost 4, with 13 bases in between. The CDR3 loop reads CASSESIGRGYEQYF. DNA of the CDR3: TGCGCCAGCAGTGAGTCGATCGGGAGAGGATACGAGCAGTACTTC.

This chain links TRBV7-2 with TRBJ1-1, with a tentative D call TRBD1 (6 bases). CDR1 is SGHTA, CDR2 FQGNSA, per germline. This CDR3 is built from 14 residues. Between the trimmed V and J ends, which lost 3 bases and 1 base, there was a span of 9 bases. CDR3 nucleotide sequence: TGTGCCAGCAGCTTTACAGGGAGGAACACTGAAGCTTTCTTT. Protein product: CASSFTGRNTEAFF. Filled out from reference TRBV7-2 and TRBJ1-1, the complete variable domain reads GAGVSQSPSNKVTEKGKDVELRCDPISGHTALYWYRQSLGQGLEFLIYFQGNSAPDKSGLPSDRFSAERTGGSVSTLTIQRTQQEDSAVYLCASSFTGRNTEAFFGQGTRLTVV.

CDR3 residues: CASSAQGRGGNEQYF. The CDR3 coding sequence is TGTGCCAGCAGCGCTCAGGGGAGGGGTGGCAACGAGCAGTACTTC. The chain couples TRBV7-2 to TRBJ2-7; TRBD2 is a possible D gene (7 bases). This CDR3 comprises 15 residues. In germline, CDR1 is SGHTA, CDR2 FQGNSA. Trimming pared 5 bases from V and 5 bases from J, leaving 19 bases between. Full variable domain (outside the CDR3, taken from reference TRBV7-2 and TRBJ2-7): GAGVSQSPSNKVTEKGKDVELRCDPISGHTALYWYRQSLGQGLEFLIYFQGNSAPDKSGLPSDRFSAERTGGSVSTLTIQRTQQEDSAVYLCASSAQGRGGNEQYFGPGTRLTVT.

The chain employs TRBV6-6 and TRBJ2-1, with TRBD2 matching over 15 bases. The V segment lost 6 bases and the J segment 8 bases; nucleotides outside the gene matches: 8. The length of the CDR3 is 16 residues. Germline assignment: CDR1 MNHNY and CDR2 SVGAGI (reference sequence). The CDR3 coding sequence is TGTGCCAGCAGACAAGGGACTAGCGGGAGGTATTATGAGCAGTTCTTC. It encodes CASRQGTSGRYYEQFF.

The chain has TRBV21-1 and TRBJ2-3; the D call in the table, TRBD2, was not verified against the DNA. TRBV21-1 is a pseudogene segment. The CDR3 is 16 amino acids. The CDR3 protein is CASSGGTSGYTDTQYF. CDR3 coding DNA: TGTGCCAGCAGCGGGGGGACTAGCGGTTACACAGATACGCAGTATTTT.

J is TRBJ2-2 and V is TRBV7-2; D call uncertain. The V gene's germline CDR1 is SGHTA and CDR2 FQGNSA. This CDR3 has 16 residues. Trimming took off 0 bases at V and 2 bases at J, with 10 bases between the two ends. The CDR3 DNA reads TGTGCCAGCAGCTTAGCGCTGACACCTAACACCGGGGAGCTGTTTTTT. Its translation: CASSLALTPNTGELFF.

CDR3 amino acids: CASLRGMNTEAFF. In DNA, the CDR3 is TGTGCCAGTCTACGGGGTATGAACACTGAAGCTTTCTTT. The V call is TRBV18, the J call TRBJ1-1; D remains ambiguous. The CDR3 is 13 residues long. V gave up 9 bases and J gave up 0 bases, with 11 bases separating them. Germline V gives CDR1 KGHSH, CDR2 LQKENI.

The chain links TRBV27 to TRBJ2-7; TRBD2 aligns across 9 bases. V shed 2 bases and J 6 bases; nucleotides not matched to a gene: 5. Germline CDR1 MNHEY, CDR2 SMNVEV (reference sequence). The CDR3 spans 14 residues. CDR3 in amino acids: CASSLGASGIEQYF. The CDR3 DNA reads TGTGCCAGCAGTTTAGGAGCTAGCGGGATCGAGCAGTACTTC.

With respect to this clone: This CDR3 is also generated by other DNA sequences in the sample. The chain is built from TRBV7-2 and TRBJ2-2, with D possibly TRBD1 on 6 matching bases. V gave up 5 bases and J gave up 4 bases, with 11 bases separating them. Germline V gene sequence: CDR1 SGHTA, CDR2 FQGNSA. This CDR3 contains 14 residues. CDR3 DNA sequence: TGTGCCAGCAGCCGCGGACAGCCCACCGGGGAGCTGTTTTTT. Protein product: CASSRGQPTGELFF.

The V call is TRBV28, the J call TRBJ2-1; 7 bases line up with TRBD2. Per the germline V gene, CDR1 is MDHEN and CDR2 is SYDVKM. J gave up 5 bases and V 6 bases, and 13 bases lay outside the gene matches. The CDR3 is 16 amino acids. The CDR3 sequence is CASSTAGTNRNNEQFF. CDR3 nucleotides: TGTGCCAGCAGCACCGCAGGGACTAACAGAAACAATGAGCAGTTCTTC. Variable domain in full (rest from reference TRBV28 and TRBJ2-1): DVKVTQSSRYLVKRTGEKVFLECVQDMDHENMFWYRQDPGLGLRLIYFSYDVKMKEKGDIPEGYSVSREKKERFSLILESASTNQTSMYLCASSTAGTNRNNEQFFGPGTRLTVL.

This rearrangement joins TRBV6-6 to TRBJ2-3; 7 bases agree with TRBD1. This CDR3 comprises 19 residues. V lost 5 bases, J lost 6 bases, and 23 bases stayed unmatched. The germline gives CDR1 MNHNY, CDR2 SVGAGI (reference sequence). CDR3 DNA sequence: TGTGCCAGCAGTCCCAATGCTGACAGGCCGGGACCCAGGGGGGATACGCAGTATTTT. This sequence encodes CASSPNADRPGPRGDTQYF.

The rearrangement uses TRBV12-3 or TRBV12-4 and TRBJ1-2, with D possibly TRBD1 on 5 matching bases. Trimming removed 1 base from V and 10 bases from J, with 10 bases in between. The CDR3 spans 12 residues. CDR3: CASSLDDSTYTF. CDR3 coding DNA: TGTGCCAGCAGTTTAGACGACAGTACCTACACCTTC.

V gene TRBV28 combines with J gene TRBJ2-3; 9 nucleotides match TRBD1. Per the germline V gene, CDR1 is MDHEN and CDR2 is SYDVKM. There are 14 residues in the CDR3. Trimming cost V 11 bases and J 4 bases; bases outside gene matches: 10. The CDR3 DNA sequence: TGTGCCTCCGGGACAGGGACCGCGCCAGATACGCAGTATTTT. Translation gives CASGTGTAPDTQYF.

The genes are TRBV5-4 and TRBJ2-2; the match to TRBD1 covers 10 bases. V lost 4 bases and J lost 6; bases outside the gene matches: 3. CDR3 length equals 14 residues. In germline, CDR1 is SGHNT, CDR2 YYREEE (reference sequence). The chain's CDR3 is CASSLDRGPGELFF. The CDR3 DNA sequence: TGTGCCAGCAGCCTCGACAGGGGGCCCGGGGAGCTGTTTTTT.

The rearrangement uses TRBV3-1 (or the pseudogene TRBV3-2) and TRBJ1-2; no firm D call. CDR1 is LGHDT and CDR2 is YNNKEL in the germline V gene (reference sequence). With 1 base removed from V and 0 bases from J, the gap between germline ends came to 12 bases. This CDR3 has 16 amino acids. The chain's CDR3 is CASSQGRSLANYGYTF. CDR3 in DNA: TGTGCCAGCAGCCAAGGCAGATCGTTGGCTAACTATGGCTACACCTTC.

The chain is built from TRBV2 and TRBJ2-3; 7 bases are a match to TRBD2. CDR3 length: 15 residues. Germline CDR1 and CDR2: SNHLY and FYNNEI. V was pared by 3 bases and J by 3 bases, with 6 bases of the junction left unmatched. The CDR3 reads CASSDGGIGTDTQYF. The CDR3 coding sequence is TGTGCCAGCAGTGACGGGGGGATTGGGACAGATACGCAGTATTTT.

The chain carries TRBV7-9 and TRBJ2-7, with TRBD2 as a possible D gene (6 bases). The CDR3 consists of 14 residues. Between the trimmed V and J ends, which lost 2 bases and 6 bases, there was a span of 14 bases. Germline CDR1 reads SEHNR; CDR2 reads FQNEAQ (reference sequence). CDR3 region: CASSLSRPEGEQYF. CDR3 in DNA: TGTGCCAGCAGCTTATCCCGCCCGGAGGGCGAGCAGTACTTC. Looking up the rest from reference TRBV7-9 and TRBJ2-7 gives the full variable domain: DTGVSQNPRHKITKRGQNVTFRCDPISEHNRLYWYRQTLGQGPEFLTYFQNEAQLEKSRLLSDRFSAERPKGSFSTLEIQRTEQGDSAMYLCASSLSRPEGEQYFGPGTRLTVT.

This chain links TRBV5-1 with TRBJ1-2; D call uncertain. Trimming cost V 2 bases and J 8 bases, with 16 bases left between them. Germline values: CDR1 SGHRS, CDR2 YFSETQ. CDR3 length equals 14 residues. The CDR3 DNA is TGCGCCAGCAGCTTTGGGAGACCCGAGGCGGGCTACACCTTC. As protein: CASSFGRPEAGYTF.

The chain joins TRBV11-3 to TRBJ2-7, with TRBD2 as a possible D gene (5 bases). CDR1 and CDR2 (germline): SGHNT, YENEEA. The V and J ends lost 4 bases and 6 bases respectively, with 13 bases between them. The CDR3 sequence is 13 residues long. The CDR3 DNA is TGTGCCAGCAGCTCCCCCGGACTTCTCGAGCAGTACTTC. Its translation is CASSSPGLLEQYF.

This chain links TRBV5-1 with TRBJ2-1, with TRBD2 matching over 7 bases. This CDR3 comprises 12 residues. Trimming removed 0 bases from V and 12 bases from J; junction bases left unmatched: 3. Germline V gives CDR1 SGHRS, CDR2 YFSETQ. The chain's CDR3 is CASSLGVAGQFF. In DNA, the CDR3 is TGCGCCAGCAGCTTGGGGGTAGCGGGGCAGTTCTTC.

The chain has TRBV5-4 and TRBJ1-1; 8 positions agree with TRBD1. The CDR3 runs to 13 residues. V was clipped by 0 bases and J by 9 bases; unmatched bases: 4. In germline, CDR1 is SGHNT, CDR2 YYREEE (reference sequence). CDR3 amino acids: CASSLAGGEKAFF. The DNA of the CDR3 is TGTGCCAGCAGCTTGGCAGGGGGCGAGAAAGCTTTCTTT.

The rearrangement uses TRBV9 and TRBJ1-6; 8 bases are a match to TRBD1. The germline V gene encodes CDR1 SGDLS and CDR2 YYNGEE. The CDR3 covers 15 residues. V dropped 0 bases and J dropped 9; count of bases not matched to a gene: 5. The CDR3 protein is CASSVATGGGSPLHF. CDR3 nucleotides: TGTGCCAGCAGCGTAGCTACAGGGGGTGGTTCACCCCTCCACTTT. Based on the CDR3 plus reference TRBV9 and TRBJ1-6, the full variable domain is DSGVTQTPKHLITATGQRVTLRCSPRSGDLSVYWYQQSLDQGLQFLIQYYNGEERAKGNILERFSAQQFPDLHSELNLSSLELGDSALYFCASSVATGGGSPLHFGNGTRLTVT.

The gene calls are TRBV6-5 and TRBJ2-4; a possible D gene is TRBD2 (6 bases). Trimming took off 6 bases at V and 7 bases at J, with 13 bases between the two ends. This CDR3 has 13 residues. Germline V lookup: CDR1 MNHEY, CDR2 SVGAGI. The CDR3 spells CASSRTIGNIQYF. CDR3 DNA sequence: TGTGCCAGCAGCCGGACTATCGGGAACATTCAGTACTTC.

The V call is TRBV2, the J call TRBJ2-5, with 8 bases aligning to TRBD2. After removal of 6 bases from V and 3 bases from J, the junction contained 6 bases not matched to a gene. Germline V gene sequence: CDR1 SNHLY, CDR2 FYNNEI. CDR3 length equals 14 residues. The CDR3 region is CASSGGALEETQYF. The CDR3 DNA reads as TGTGCCAGCAGCGGGGGGGCCTTGGAAGAGACCCAGTACTTC.

The genes are TRBV29-1 and TRBJ2-5, with 7 bases fitting TRBD1. This CDR3 is 12 amino acids long. Trimming removed 5 bases from V and 5 bases from J; junction bases left unmatched: 5. CDR1 SQVTM and CDR2 ANQGSEA come from the germline V gene. The CDR3 nucleotides are TGCAGCGTTTCAGACAGGGCGGAGACCCAGTACTTC. Translated: CSVSDRAETQYF.

V gene TRBV9 combines with J gene TRBJ1-4, with a weak D call TRBD1 (5 bases). Trimming pared 0 bases from V and 6 bases from J, leaving 12 bases between. The CDR3 loop spans 15 amino acids. Germline values: CDR1 SGDLS, CDR2 YYNGEE. The CDR3 nucleotides read TGTGCCAGCAGCGTAGGGAGGGGCGTGGATGAAAAACTGTTTTTT. Amino acids: CASSVGRGVDEKLFF.

The rearrangement links TRBV25-1 to TRBJ2-1; 9 nucleotides line up with TRBD1. CDR3 length: 17 amino acids. Trimming at V came to 1 base and at J to 4 bases, leaving 8 bases not matched to a gene. Germline values: CDR1 MGHDK, CDR2 SYGVNS. The CDR3 nucleotides are TGTGCCAGCAGTGAATTAGGGACAGGGACGAGATACAATGAGCAGTTCTTC. Translation: CASSELGTGTRYNEQFF.

This clone was recorded once. The chain recombines TRBV12-5 with TRBJ2-2, with TRBD2 identical over 7 bases. Germline values: CDR1 LGHNT, CDR2 FRNRAP. This CDR3 comprises 15 residues. With V trimmed by 7 bases and J by 3 bases, 8 bases remained unmatched. In nucleotides, the CDR3 is TGTGCTAGTGCCGCAGGGAGGGTTGACACCGGGGAGCTGTTTTTT. Residues: CASAAGRVDTGELFF.

The chain is built from TRBV29-1 and TRBJ2-7, with D possibly matching TRBD2 (6 bases). This CDR3 has 12 amino acids. Germline V CDR1 and CDR2: SQVTM, ANQGSEA. V was trimmed by 7 bases and J by 4 bases, leaving 14 bases between them. Here the CDR3 reads CSAGTSYYEQYF. CDR3 in DNA: TGCAGCGCCGGGACTTCTTATTACGAGCAGTACTTC.